These T cell receptor beta chains were read from a single sample in a study of blood T cell repertoires in COVID-19. The assay was immunoSEQ multiplex PCR, and TCRdb's table has in-frame clones only and misses some. This table holds some 370,000 clones, roughly 90% found once. The sample was peripheral blood. The receptors stem from a middle-aged man with acute or convalescent COVID-19. The CDR3 runs from the conserved cysteine through the conserved F or W. The D gene is left open where the match is weak. Some rows mark clone size as missing; the rest say once, few, many or name a class of expanded clone.

d_gene | j_gene | abundance | v_gene | CDR3nt | CDR3aa
. | TRBJ2-1 | . | TRBV29-1 | TGCAGCGTTGAGGATAGGACCTCCCGACTAAACAATGAGCAGTTCTTC | CSVEDRTSRLNNEQFF
TRBD1 | TRBJ1-3 | . | TRBV19 | TGTGCCAGTAGTGTTCAGGGGGCGAACTCTGGAAACACCATATATTTT | CASSVQGANSGNTIYF
TRBD1 | TRBJ2-7 | few | TRBV18 | TGTGCCAGCTCACCTACAGGGGTCTACGAGCAGTACTTC | CASSPTGVYEQYF
TRBD1 | TRBJ1-5 | . | TRBV12-5 | TGTGCTAGTGGTTTGTCTCGGTGGGACAGGGAGAGCAATCAGCCCCAGCATTTT | CASGLSRWDRESNQPQHF
. | TRBJ2-5 | . | TRBV28 | TGTGCCAGCAGCCCCCAACTGGTCAGGGGCCGGGAGACCCAGTACTTC | CASSPQLVRGRETQYF
. | TRBJ1-2 | . | TRBV6-5 | TGTGCCAGCAGTTACCAAATAGATAACTATGGCTACACCTTC | CASSYQIDNYGYTF
TRBD1 | TRBJ1-2 | once | TRBV27 | TGTGCCAGCAGTTTAACTCTTTGGACAGGGGTTAACTATGGCTACACCTTC | CASSLTLWTGVNYGYTF
TRBD1 | TRBJ1-6 | . | TRBV7-8 | TGTGCCAGCAGCTTTGGACAGGCCAACTCCTATAATTCACCCCTCCACTTT | CASSFGQANSYNSPLHF
TRBD2 | TRBJ2-3 | . | TRBV9 | TGTGCCAGCGGTAGGGCGGGAGGGGACGGTACGCAGTATTTT | CASGRAGGDGTQYF
. | TRBJ2-2 | few | TRBV6-5 | TGTGCCAGCACCTGGGGGCAAAACACCGGGGAGCTGTTTTTT | CASTWGQNTGELFF
TRBD2 | TRBJ2-7 | . | TRBV30 | TGTGCCTGGAGTGCGACTAGCGGTCGCGAGCAGTACTTC | CAWSATSGREQYF
. | TRBJ2-1 | . | TRBV30 | TGTGCCTGGAGTGTACGGGATGAGCAGTTCTTC | CAWSVRDEQFF
TRBD1 | TRBJ1-3 | . | TRBV6-5 | TGTGCCAGCAGCTCACCTACAGGGGCTGGAAACACCATATATTTT | CASSSPTGAGNTIYF
TRBD2 | TRBJ2-3 | once | TRBV20-1 | TGCAGTGCTAGTCAGTCCCGTCGACTAGCAACAGATACGCAGTATTTT | CSASQSRRLATDTQYF
. | TRBJ1-5 | . | TRBV7-2 | TGTGCCAGCAGCGTTCAACCCGGGGAGACAGGGCATTTT | CASSVQPGETGHF